This passage covers 26 T cell receptor beta chains from one sample sequenced in a study of blood T cell repertoires in COVID-19. Measured with immunoSEQ multiplex PCR; TCRdb has only the in-frame clones, and not every one. Of about 160,000 clones in the sample, about 85% were seen once. Material: peripheral blood. These receptors were obtained from a human donor with acute or convalescent COVID-19. The donor label of this sample is uncertain.

Worth noting for this clone: The junction shows a germline mismatch at one end, possibly a read error. The rearrangement joins TRBV28 to TRBJ1-2, with a possible D match to TRBD1 (5 bases). This CDR3 region has 13 residues. CDR1 MDHEN and CDR2 SYDVKM come from the germline V gene. The CDR3 loop reads CASSLPDNYGYNF. Written as DNA, the CDR3 is TGTGCCAGCAGTTTGCCGGACAACTATGGCTACAACTTC.

V usage is TRBV6-5 and J usage is TRBJ1-1, with TRBD1 matching 7 bases. Losses at the gene ends were 7 bases for V and 11 bases for J; bases not matched to a gene: 16. Germline-derived CDR1 and CDR2 are MNHEY and SVGAGI. The CDR3 covers 14 residues. The CDR3 DNA sequence: TGTGCCAGCAATCAGGGTGGAGGGGGCCAGGTTGCTTTCTTT. Protein sequence: CASNQGGGGQVAFF.

The chain has TRBV6-6 and TRBJ1-5, with 10 bases aligning to TRBD1. CDR3 length: 13 residues. V shed 7 bases, J shed 5 bases, and the junction held 2 bases outside the gene matches. From germline, CDR1 is MNHNY and CDR2 SVGAGI (reference sequence). CDR3 nucleotide sequence: TGTGCCAGCAAAGGACAGGGGGATCAGCCCCAGCATTTT. It codes for CASKGQGDQPQHF.

The rearrangement links TRBV11-3 to TRBJ1-1; 9 bases are shared with TRBD1. The CDR3 covers 15 residues. V lost 6 bases to trimming and J lost 5 bases; unmatched junction nucleotides: 10. CDR1 is SGHNT, CDR2 YENEEA, per germline. CDR3 residues: CASSRHPTGGTEAFF. In nucleotides, the CDR3 is TGTGCCAGCAGTCGCCACCCGACAGGGGGAACTGAAGCTTTCTTT.

J is TRBJ1-2 and V is TRBV6-1; TRBD1 aligns across 8 bases. This CDR3 region has 14 residues. CDR1 is MNHNS, CDR2 SASEGT, per germline. After removal of 2 bases from V and 8 bases from J, the junction contained 7 bases not matched to a gene. The CDR3 nucleotides read TGTGCCAGCAGTGAAACGCAGGGGGCGAGGGGCTACACCTTC. It specifies CASSETQGARGYTF.

V and J are TRBV9 and TRBJ2-2; 9 nucleotides line up with TRBD2. The V segment lost 0 bases and the J segment 4 bases; nucleotides outside the gene matches: 4. The germline V gene has CDR1 SGDLS and CDR2 YYNGEE. This CDR3 is 16 amino acids long. CDR3 protein: CASSVVAGAPTGELFF. The DNA of the CDR3 is TGTGCCAGCAGCGTAGTAGCGGGGGCCCCCACCGGGGAGCTGTTTTTT.

This clone was seen only once. The chain recombines TRBV6-1 with TRBJ1-3; perhaps TRBD1 as D (5 bases). With 3 bases removed from V and 0 bases from J, the gap between germline ends came to 12 bases. The CDR3 runs 16 residues. Germline assignment: CDR1 MNHNS and CDR2 SASEGT. The CDR3 reads CASSDGRAYSGNTIYF. The CDR3 nucleotides are TGTGCCAGCAGTGACGGCAGGGCCTACTCTGGAAACACCATATATTTT.

V is TRBV18 and J is TRBJ2-6, with D possibly matching TRBD1 (5 bases). This CDR3 is 17 amino acids long. The V and J ends lost 2 bases and 0 bases respectively, with 11 bases between them. Germline V gene data show CDR1 as KGHSH and CDR2 as LQKENI. The CDR3 DNA reads as TGTGCCAGCTCACCAGTGATTGGGGCCTCTGGGGCCAACGTCCTGACTTTC. Amino acid sequence: CASSPVIGASGANVLTF.

The chain couples TRBV24-1 to TRBJ1-2; 8 bases fit TRBD1. The CDR3 runs to 16 residues. Germline V gene data show CDR1 as KGHDR and CDR2 as SFDVKD. Trimming removed 2 bases from V and 8 bases from J; junction bases left unmatched: 12. This chain's CDR3 is CATSDSGQGTRSGYTF. Written as DNA, the CDR3 is TGTGCCACCAGTGATTCTGGACAGGGTACTCGCTCAGGCTACACCTTC.

The genes are TRBV19 and TRBJ1-1, with D perhaps matching TRBD1 (5 bases). Trimming took off 4 bases at V and 5 bases at J, with 11 bases between the two ends. CDR1 LNHDA and CDR2 SQIVND come from the germline V gene (reference sequence). The CDR3 runs to 13 residues. CDR3 in amino acids: CASSNQGRTEAFF. The CDR3 region has the DNA TGTGCCAGTAGTAACCAGGGTCGAACTGAAGCTTTCTTT.

The genes are TRBV7-9 and TRBJ1-1, with D maybe TRBD1 (5 bases). The CDR3 is made up of 12 amino acids. Per the germline V gene, CDR1 is SEHNR and CDR2 is FQNEAQ (reference sequence). Trimming removed 4 bases from V and 10 bases from J, with 13 bases in between. CDR3 loop: CASSSYDGGAFF. For the CDR3, the DNA is TGTGCCAGCAGCTCGTACGACGGGGGAGCTTTCTTT. Full variable domain (outside the CDR3, taken from reference TRBV7-9 and TRBJ1-1): DTGVSQNPRHKITKRGQNVTFRCDPISEHNRLYWYRQTLGQGPEFLTYFQNEAQLEKSRLLSDRFSAERPKGSFSTLEIQRTEQGDSAMYLCASSSYDGGAFFGQGTRLTVV.

In regard to this clone: The sample carries other DNA sequences with the same CDR3. The V gene is TRBV18, the J gene TRBJ2-7; 9 bases are shared with TRBD1. The CDR3 length is 13 residues. Germline V gene sequence: CDR1 KGHSH, CDR2 LQKENI. With V trimmed by 4 bases and J by 3 bases, 1 base remained unmatched. In nucleotides, the CDR3 is TGTGCCAGCTCACGGGACAGGGACTACGAGCAGTACTTC. Its protein is CASSRDRDYEQYF.

This sequence joins TRBV5-1 and TRBJ1-4; D is possibly TRBD1 (5 bases). Trimming pared 0 bases from V and 0 bases from J, leaving 9 bases between. The germline CDR1 and CDR2 sequences are SGHRS and YFSETQ. This CDR3 contains 16 residues. CDR3 region: CASSLVDSATNEKLFF. The DNA for the CDR3 is TGCGCCAGCAGCTTGGTCGACAGTGCAACTAATGAAAAACTGTTTTTT.

The rearrangement links TRBV12-3 or TRBV12-4 to TRBJ2-7; no definite D call. The CDR3 extends over 12 amino acids. The V and J ends lost 2 bases and 9 bases respectively, with 11 bases between them. This CDR3 reads CASSLKPLWQYF. The CDR3 DNA is TGTGCCAGCAGTTTAAAGCCTCTCTGGCAGTACTTC.

The chain uses TRBV4-3 and TRBJ2-6; perhaps TRBD1 as D (6 bases). The CDR3 length is 16 residues. Germline CDR1 is LGHNA and CDR2 is YSLEER. V was cut by 0 bases and J by 3 bases, with 9 bases left in between. The CDR3 sequence: CASSQDPQGGANVLTF. The CDR3 DNA follows: TGCGCCAGCAGCCAAGATCCACAGGGTGGGGCCAACGTCCTGACTTTC.

The CDR3: CASSRTSGGSSYEQYF. In nucleotides, the CDR3 is TGTGCCAGCAGCCGTACAAGCGGGGGTAGCTCCTACGAGCAGTACTTC. The genes are TRBV7-6 and TRBJ2-7; 8 bases are shared with TRBD2. From germline, CDR1 is SGHVS and CDR2 FNYEAQ. The CDR3 contains 16 residues. V trimming: 5 bases; J trimming: 0 bases; junction bases outside the gene matches: 9.

J is TRBJ2-3 and V is TRBV4-1, with D uncertain. This CDR3 region has 13 residues. Trimming took 3 bases from V and 6 from J, leaving 10 bases between them. Germline assignment: CDR1 MGHRA and CDR2 YSYEKL. CDR3 amino acids: CASSQLIVDTQYF. CDR3 nucleotides: TGCGCCAGCAGCCAGTTGATAGTGGATACGCAGTATTTT.

V is TRBV28 and J is TRBJ1-5, with D possibly matching TRBD1 (5 bases). Deletions cut 5 bases from V and 0 bases from J, with 17 bases between. CDR1 MDHEN and CDR2 SYDVKM come from the germline V gene. The CDR3 loop spans 17 amino acids. CDR3 residues: CASSLHGGGTSNQPQHF. The CDR3 bases are TGTGCCAGCAGTCTCCACGGAGGCGGGACTAGCAATCAGCCCCAGCATTTT.

This clone was seen repeatedly, ten times or more. This chain uses TRBV12-3 or TRBV12-4 with TRBJ1-5; unclear D gene. The CDR3 runs 12 residues. V was clipped by 6 bases and J by 3 bases, with 6 bases between them. CDR3 in amino acids: CASSPNNQPQHF. The CDR3 DNA reads TGTGCCAGCAGCCCTAACAATCAGCCCCAGCATTTT.

The chain couples TRBV28 to TRBJ2-1; a weak D match, TRBD2 (7 bases). Germline V gives CDR1 MDHEN, CDR2 SYDVKM. V lost 4 bases to trimming and J lost 4 bases, with 23 bases between them. CDR3 length: 18 amino acids. CDR3 sequence: CASSSLTGKGGNYNEQFF. Here the CDR3 DNA reads TGTGCCAGCAGTTCCCTAACAGGGAAGGGGGGGAATTACAATGAGCAGTTCTTC. Full variable domain (rest looked up from reference TRBV28 and TRBJ2-1): DVKVTQSSRYLVKRTGEKVFLECVQDMDHENMFWYRQDPGLGLRLIYFSYDVKMKEKGDIPEGYSVSREKKERFSLILESASTNQTSMYLCASSSLTGKGGNYNEQFFGPGTRLTVL.

The V gene is TRBV6-6, the J gene TRBJ1-5; D gene uncertain. CDR1 and CDR2 (germline): MNHNY, SVGAGI (reference sequence). CDR3 length: 12 amino acids. Trimming stripped 8 bases from V and 0 bases from J, with 5 bases between. The CDR3 region is CASAVSNQPQHF. DNA for the CDR3: TGTGCCAGCGCGGTTAGCAATCAGCCCCAGCATTTT.

This chain connects TRBV7-9 to TRBJ1-4; possibly TRBD1 for D (5 bases). The V end lost 5 bases, the J end lost 5 bases, and 18 bases lay between the germline ends. There are 16 residues in the CDR3. Germline V gives CDR1 SEHNR, CDR2 FQNEAQ (reference sequence). The CDR3 nucleotides read TGTGCCAGCAGCCCTCGCCTGACAGCTTCGAATGAAAAACTGTTTTTT. It specifies CASSPRLTASNEKLFF. Together with reference TRBV7-9 and TRBJ1-4, the CDR3 gives the full variable domain: DTGVSQNPRHKITKRGQNVTFRCDPISEHNRLYWYRQTLGQGPEFLTYFQNEAQLEKSRLLSDRFSAERPKGSFSTLEIQRTEQGDSAMYLCASSPRLTASNEKLFFGSGTQLSVL.

This chain joins TRBV14 and TRBJ2-1; D is undetermined. V shed 6 bases and J shed 3 bases, with 21 bases lying between them. This CDR3 has 17 residues. Germline values: CDR1 SGHDN, CDR2 FVKESK. CDR3 sequence (DNA): TGTGCCAGCAGTCCTACGATTACGTCCCTGAACTACAATGAGCAGTTCTTC. Translated: CASSPTITSLNYNEQFF. Combining the CDR3 with reference TRBV14 and TRBJ2-1 gives the whole variable domain EAGVTQFPSHSVIEKGQTVTLRCDPISGHDNLYWYRRVMGKEIKFLLHFVKESKQDESGMPNNRFLAERTGGTYSTLKVQPAELEDSGVYFCASSPTITSLNYNEQFFGPGTRLTVL.

Turning to this clone: Other DNA sequences from this sample encode an identical CDR3 as well. The rearrangement joins TRBV19 to TRBJ2-2; TRBD1 is a possible D gene (5 bases). This CDR3 comprises 14 residues. Germline CDR1 reads LNHDA; CDR2 reads SQIVND (reference sequence). V was clipped by 5 bases and J by 1 base, with 8 bases between them. CDR3 DNA: TGTGCCAGTAGTTCCCAGGGGAACACCGGGGAGCTGTTTTTT. Translating it yields CASSSQGNTGELFF.

The V gene is TRBV28, the J gene TRBJ1-5; D is unresolved. V lost 5 bases and J 7 bases, leaving 12 bases between the germline ends. Germline CDR1 and CDR2: MDHEN and SYDVKM. The CDR3 is made up of 13 amino acids. The chain's CDR3 is CASSQQPFQPQHF. The CDR3 DNA sequence: TGTGCCAGCAGTCAACAGCCTTTCCAGCCCCAGCATTTT.

Only one count was recorded for this clone. The chain couples TRBV10-2 to TRBJ2-7, with 10 bases lining up with TRBD1. CDR1 WSHSY and CDR2 SAAADI come from the germline V gene. V dropped 5 bases and J dropped 1; count of bases not matched to a gene: 5. CDR3 size: 15 residues. The CDR3: CASSPDRGGSYEQYF. The CDR3 coding sequence is TGCGCCAGCAGTCCGGACAGGGGGGGGTCCTACGAGCAGTACTTC.